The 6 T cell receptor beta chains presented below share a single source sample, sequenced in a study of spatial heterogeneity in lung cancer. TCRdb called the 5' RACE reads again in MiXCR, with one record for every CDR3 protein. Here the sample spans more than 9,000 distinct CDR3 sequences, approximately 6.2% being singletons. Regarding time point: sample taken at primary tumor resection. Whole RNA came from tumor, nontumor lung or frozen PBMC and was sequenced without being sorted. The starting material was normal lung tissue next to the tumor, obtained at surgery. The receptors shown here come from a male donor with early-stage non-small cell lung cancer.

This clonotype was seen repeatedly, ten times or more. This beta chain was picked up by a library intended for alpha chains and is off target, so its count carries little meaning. CDR3 sequence: CASSYRGDGSYGYTF. For the CDR3, the DNA is TGTGCCAGCAGTTACCGCGGTGACGGTTCCTATGGCTACACCTTC. The chain is built from TRBV6-5 and TRBJ1-2; no definite D call. CDR1 and CDR2 (germline): MNHEY, SVGAGI. The CDR3 runs 15 residues. The V end was cut by 2 bases, the J end by 4 bases, with 14 bases between.

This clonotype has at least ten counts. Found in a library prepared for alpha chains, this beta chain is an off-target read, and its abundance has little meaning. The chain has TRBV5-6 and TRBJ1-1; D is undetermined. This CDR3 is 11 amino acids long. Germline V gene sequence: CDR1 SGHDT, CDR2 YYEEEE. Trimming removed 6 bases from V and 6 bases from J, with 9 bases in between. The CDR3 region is CASTREAEAFF. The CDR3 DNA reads TGTGCCAGCACCCGGGAGGCTGAAGCTTTCTTT.

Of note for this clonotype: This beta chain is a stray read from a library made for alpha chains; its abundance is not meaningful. The CDR3 loop is CASSSFTTSGNEQFF. The CDR3 DNA sequence: TGTGCCAGCAGTTCCTTTACAACTAGCGGCAATGAGCAGTTCTTC. This chain connects TRBV2 to TRBJ2-1; 8 bases align to TRBD2. The CDR3 runs to 15 residues. V gave up 5 bases and J gave up 6 bases; unmatched junction bases: 9. In germline, CDR1 is SNHLY, CDR2 FYNNEI.

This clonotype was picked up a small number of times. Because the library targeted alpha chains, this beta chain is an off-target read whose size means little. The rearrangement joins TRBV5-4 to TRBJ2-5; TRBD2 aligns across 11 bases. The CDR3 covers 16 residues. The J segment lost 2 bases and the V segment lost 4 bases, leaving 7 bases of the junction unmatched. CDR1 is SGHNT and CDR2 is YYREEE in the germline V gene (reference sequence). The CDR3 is CASSARLAGSQETQYF. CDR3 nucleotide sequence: TGTGCCAGCAGCGCCAGACTAGCGGGATCACAAGAGACCCAGTACTTC.

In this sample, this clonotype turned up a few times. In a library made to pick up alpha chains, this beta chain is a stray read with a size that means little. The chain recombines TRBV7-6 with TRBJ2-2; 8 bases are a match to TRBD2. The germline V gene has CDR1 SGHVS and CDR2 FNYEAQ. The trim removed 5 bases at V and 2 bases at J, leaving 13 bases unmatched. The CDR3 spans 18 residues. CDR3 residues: CASSRLPREATNTGELFF. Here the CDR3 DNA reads TGTGCCAGCAGCCGCCTTCCGCGGGAGGCAACAAACACCGGGGAGCTGTTTTTT.

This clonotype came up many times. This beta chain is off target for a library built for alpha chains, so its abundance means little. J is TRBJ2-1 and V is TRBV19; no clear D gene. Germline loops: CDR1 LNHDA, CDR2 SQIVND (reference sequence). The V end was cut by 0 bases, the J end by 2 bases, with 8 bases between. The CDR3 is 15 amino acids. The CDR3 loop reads CASSIESRTYNEQFF. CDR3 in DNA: TGTGCCAGTAGTATAGAATCCAGGACCTACAATGAGCAGTTCTTC.